Below are 21 T cell receptor beta chains sequenced from a single sample in a study of blood T cell repertoires in COVID-19. Measured with immunoSEQ multiplex PCR; TCRdb has only the in-frame clones, and not every one. Of about 260,000 clones detected, approximately 79% appear once; the ten largest clones hold approximately 4.3%. Material for sequencing was PBMCs or T cells enriched from blood (not recorded which). Source of these receptors: a man aged 25-45 years with acute COVID-19.

This clone showed up just once. The genes are TRBV6-2 or TRBV6-3 and TRBJ2-7, with TRBD1 matching 9 bases. The trim removed 6 bases at V and 4 bases at J, leaving 4 bases unmatched. The CDR3 is 13 residues long. CDR1 is MNHEY, CDR2 SVGEGT, per germline. CDR3 residues: CASSRDRAYEQYV. The CDR3 coding sequence is TGTGCCAGCAGCAGGGACAGGGCTTACGAGCAGTACGTC.

This sequence joins TRBV27 and TRBJ1-1, with D unresolved. Trimming took off 5 bases at V and 1 base at J, with 8 bases between the two ends. CDR3 size: 13 residues. Germline V gives CDR1 MNHEY, CDR2 SMNVEV (reference sequence). Here the CDR3 DNA reads TGTGCCAGCAGTCAAGCCACGAACACTGAAGCTTTCTTT. Amino acids: CASSQATNTEAFF.

CDR3 DNA: TGTGCCAGCTCACCACAGGGGGCCTACGAGCAGTACGTC. Its translation is CASSPQGAYEQYV. The chain links TRBV18 to TRBJ2-7; a possible D gene is TRBD1 (6 bases). V was clipped by 1 base and J by 2 bases, with 6 bases between them. This CDR3 spans 13 amino acids. Germline loops: CDR1 KGHSH, CDR2 LQKENI.

This clone showed up just a few times. The V gene is TRBV11-3, the J gene TRBJ2-1, with TRBD2 identical over 11 bases. The germline V gene has CDR1 SGHNT and CDR2 YENEEA. This CDR3 contains 16 residues. Unmatched junction bases numbered 3, after V lost 5 bases and J lost 0 bases. CDR3 sequence (DNA): TGTGCCAGCAGCCCAGGGACTAGCGGCTCCTACAATGAGCAGTTCTTC. Translated, it gives CASSPGTSGSYNEQFF. Full variable domain (missing parts from reference TRBV11-3 and TRBJ2-1): EAGVVQSPRYKIIEKKQPVAFWCNPISGHNTLYWYLQNLGQGPELLIRYENEEAVDDSQLPKDRFSAERLKGVDSTLKIQPAELGDSAVYLCASSPGTSGSYNEQFFGPGTRLTVL.

V usage is TRBV2 and J usage is TRBJ2-5; no firm D call. Germline values: CDR1 SNHLY, CDR2 FYNNEI. This CDR3 comprises 13 residues. The ends were cut back, 4 bases at V and 2 bases at J, with 8 bases in the middle. CDR3 bases: TGTGCCAGCAGTGCTTCGAGACAAGAGACCCAGTACTTC. Amino acids: CASSASRQETQYF.

The chain uses TRBV6-4 and TRBJ2-5; 7 bases are shared with TRBD1. The CDR3 runs to 15 residues. From germline, CDR1 is MRHNA and CDR2 SNTAGT. Trimming cost V 4 bases and J 1 base; bases outside gene matches: 6. The CDR3 loop is CASSASGGSQETQYF. In DNA, the CDR3 is TGTGCCAGCAGTGCTTCAGGGGGAAGCCAAGAGACCCAGTACTTC.

The V call is TRBV19, the J call TRBJ1-5; the D gene is possibly TRBD1 (6 bases). Germline CDR1 LNHDA, CDR2 SQIVND (reference sequence). V shed 3 bases and J shed 5 bases, with 17 bases lying between them. This CDR3 comprises 16 residues. This CDR3 reads CASSIGRGAVHQPQHF. The CDR3 coding sequence is TGTGCCAGTAGTATCGGACGGGGGGCGGTGCATCAGCCCCAGCATTTT. The variable domain in full, with the rest retrieved from reference TRBV19 and TRBJ1-5, is DGGITQSPKYLFRKEGQNVTLSCEQNLNHDAMYWYRQDPGQGLRLIYYSQIVNDFQKGDIAEGYSVSREKKESFPLTVTSAQKNPTAFYLCASSIGRGAVHQPQHFGDGTRLSIL.

This rearrangement joins TRBV13 to TRBJ1-5, with TRBD1 matching 9 bases. The CDR3 consists of 15 residues. CDR1 and CDR2 (germline): PRHDT, FYEKMQ (reference sequence). V was clipped by 5 bases and J by 2 bases; unmatched bases: 4. CDR3 nucleotides: TGTGCCAGCAGCCCACGGACAGGGGGCAATCAGCCCCAGCATTTT. Protein product: CASSPRTGGNQPQHF.

This rearrangement joins TRBV29-1 to TRBJ2-5; D possibly corresponds to TRBD2 (6 bases). Looked up from germline, CDR1 is SQVTM and CDR2 is ANQGSEA. V was pared by 4 bases and J by 7 bases, with 13 bases between. CDR3 size: 12 residues. As DNA, the CDR3 is TGCAGCGTTGCGGACGGGGGAGGGACCCAGTACTTC. Amino acid sequence: CSVADGGGTQYF.

The V call is TRBV7-6, the J call TRBJ2-3; no reliable D call. The CDR3 is made up of 15 amino acids. Germline loops: CDR1 SGHVS, CDR2 FNYEAQ. V was pared by 6 bases and J by 0 bases, with 13 bases between. CDR3 in DNA: TGTGCCAGCAGTCCCGAGGCGGAGAGCACAGATACGCAGTATTTT. Amino acids: CASSPEAESTDTQYF.

The CDR3 region is CATSPPGLVGNEQFF. The CDR3 coding sequence is TGTGCCACCTCCCCGCCGGGACTAGTCGGAAATGAGCAGTTCTTC. V and J are TRBV19 and TRBJ2-1; 8 bases line up with TRBD2. The CDR3 sequence is 15 residues long. Germline V lookup: CDR1 LNHDA, CDR2 SQIVND (reference sequence). V shed 10 bases and J 7 bases; nucleotides not matched to a gene: 15. The full variable domain, in which reference TRBV19 and TRBJ2-1 provide the parts outside the CDR3, is DGGITQSPKYLFRKEGQNVTLSCEQNLNHDAMYWYRQDPGQGLRLIYYSQIVNDFQKGDIAEGYSVSREKKESFPLTVTSAQKNPTAFYLCATSPPGLVGNEQFFGPGTRLTVL.

The rearrangement links TRBV5-1 to TRBJ1-1; 9 bases are a match to TRBD1. From germline, CDR1 is SGHRS and CDR2 YFSETQ. CDR3 length: 17 amino acids. The trim removed 5 bases at V and 0 bases at J, leaving 11 bases unmatched. The CDR3 coding sequence is TGCGCCAGCAGAAGGGATTACAGGGGGCCGATGAACACTGAAGCTTTCTTT. It is translated as CASRRDYRGPMNTEAFF.

The chain recombines TRBV7-9 with TRBJ1-1; unclear D gene. Trimming removed 1 base at V and 3 bases at J, with 12 bases between. This CDR3 has 15 residues. Germline values: CDR1 SEHNR, CDR2 FQNEAQ (reference sequence). The CDR3 spells CASSLVQAVDTEAFF. The CDR3 DNA is TGTGCCAGCAGCTTAGTGCAGGCCGTTGACACTGAAGCTTTCTTT. The entire variable domain, with the rest obtained from reference TRBV7-9 and TRBJ1-1, is as follows: DTGVSQNPRHKITKRGQNVTFRCDPISEHNRLYWYRQTLGQGPEFLTYFQNEAQLEKSRLLSDRFSAERPKGSFSTLEIQRTEQGDSAMYLCASSLVQAVDTEAFFGQGTRLTVV.

The CDR3: CASSSPDREAFF. In DNA form, the CDR3 reads TGTGCCAGCAGCTCCCCGGACAGGGAAGCTTTCTTT. The chain carries TRBV7-9 and TRBJ1-1; 7 positions agree with TRBD1. V lost 4 bases and J lost 8; bases outside the gene matches: 4. The V gene's germline CDR1 is SEHNR and CDR2 FQNEAQ (reference sequence). The CDR3 loop spans 12 amino acids. The entire variable domain, with the rest obtained from reference TRBV7-9 and TRBJ1-1, is as follows: DTGVSQNPRHKITKRGQNVTFRCDPISEHNRLYWYRQTLGQGPEFLTYFQNEAQLEKSRLLSDRFSAERPKGSFSTLEIQRTEQGDSAMYLCASSSPDREAFFGQGTRLTVV.

The V and J genes are TRBV5-5 and TRBJ2-3; tentatively, D is TRBD1 (5 bases). There are 16 residues in the CDR3. Germline-derived CDR1 and CDR2 are SGHKS and YYEKEE (reference sequence). V lost 0 bases to trimming and J lost 5 bases, with 16 bases between them. The CDR3 is CASSLGLRGQGDTQYF. In nucleotides, the CDR3 is TGTGCCAGCAGCTTGGGGTTAAGGGGCCAGGGAGATACGCAGTATTTT.

To note about this clone: A junction end diverges from the germline sequence, so it may reflect a read error. The chain has TRBV11-2 and TRBJ1-1; D is undetermined. Per the germline V gene, CDR1 is SGHAT and CDR2 is FQNNGV. The CDR3 has 12 amino acids. CDR3 sequence: CASLIVKTEAFF. CDR3 DNA: TGTGCCAGCCTGATAGTGAAAACTGAAGCTTTCTTT.

This clone was seen a few times. The gene calls are TRBV7-9 and TRBJ1-4; a possible D gene is TRBD1 (6 bases). The CDR3 consists of 15 residues. Trimming shortened V by 5 bases and J by 7 bases, and 17 bases separated the two germline ends. Germline CDR1 and CDR2: SEHNR and FQNEAQ (reference sequence). Here the CDR3 reads CASSVTGTSGEKLFF. CDR3 DNA: TGTGCCAGCAGCGTCACCGGGACAAGCGGTGAAAAACTGTTTTTT. The whole variable domain, remainder taken from reference TRBV7-9 and TRBJ1-4, is DTGVSQNPRHKITKRGQNVTFRCDPISEHNRLYWYRQTLGQGPEFLTYFQNEAQLEKSRLLSDRFSAERPKGSFSTLEIQRTEQGDSAMYLCASSVTGTSGEKLFFGSGTQLSVL.

This clone came up once. This chain uses TRBV3-1 (or the pseudogene TRBV3-2) with TRBJ2-3, with 7 bases lining up with TRBD2. V dropped 1 base and J dropped 5; count of bases not matched to a gene: 6. Germline CDR1 reads LGHDT; CDR2 reads YNNKEL (reference sequence). The CDR3 length is 15 residues. The CDR3 here is CASSQVWEGQDTQYF. The CDR3 DNA reads TGTGCCAGCAGCCAAGTCTGGGAGGGCCAAGATACGCAGTATTTT.

This clone was seen a single time. V usage is TRBV5-1 and J usage is TRBJ2-6, with a possible D match to TRBD1 (6 bases). The germline V and J ends were trimmed by 4 bases and 0 bases, with 11 bases remaining between them. Germline lookup yields CDR1 SGHRS and CDR2 YFSETQ. The CDR3 length is 16 residues. As DNA, the CDR3 is TGCGCCAGCAGCCAGGGGACACCCTCTGGGGCCAACGTCCTGACTTTC. This sequence encodes CASSQGTPSGANVLTF.

The table lists this clone with a count of one. The chain joins TRBV27 to TRBJ1-1, with 10 nucleotides matching TRBD1. The V segment lost 6 bases and the J segment 4 bases; nucleotides outside the gene matches: 8. Germline V CDR1 and CDR2: MNHEY, SMNVEV (reference sequence). The CDR3 covers 15 residues. The CDR3 region has the DNA TGTGCCAGCAGGTCTGGACAGGGGGGTTTCACTGAAGCTTTCTTT. This gives the protein CASRSGQGGFTEAFF.

The chain links TRBV6-5 to TRBJ2-7; the match to TRBD1 covers 7 bases. Trimming at V came to 9 bases and at J to 2 bases, leaving 4 bases not matched to a gene. CDR3 length: 12 amino acids. CDR1 MNHEY and CDR2 SVGAGI come from the germline V gene. CDR3 bases: TGTGCCAGTTGGGACAGTCCCTACGAGCAGTACGTC. Residues: CASWDSPYEQYV.